Listed here are 17 T cell receptor beta chains from one sample, sequenced in a study of memory CD4+ T cells and cytomegalovirus serostatus. Sequenced by immunoSEQ multiplex PCR; TCRdb stores in-frame clones only, minus some. The sample carries about 50,000 clones, 82% recorded once. Single viable CD3+CD4+CD8-CD45RO+ cells were sorted as the memory CD4+ T cells. Material: memory CD4+ T cells from blood. Receptors were obtained from an adult in good health and CMV-seronegative.

The chain employs TRBV18 and TRBJ1-5; D gene ambiguous. Germline CDR1 and CDR2: KGHSH and LQKENI. V gave up 4 bases and J gave up 3 bases, with 13 bases separating them. The CDR3 has 15 residues. CDR3 sequence: CASSLGSINNQPQHF. The CDR3 DNA follows: TGTGCCAGCTCACTGGGCAGCATAAACAATCAGCCCCAGCATTTT.

The chain couples TRBV7-9 to TRBJ1-5; D gene unclear. CDR1 SEHNR and CDR2 FQNEAQ come from the germline V gene (reference sequence). V dropped 0 bases and J dropped 0 bases, with 6 bases sitting between them. The CDR3 loop spans 15 amino acids. The CDR3 sequence: CASSLAGDSNQPQHF. CDR3 nucleotides: TGTGCCAGCAGCTTAGCCGGAGATAGCAATCAGCCCCAGCATTTT.

J is TRBJ2-1 and V is TRBV19; TRBD1 matches at 9 bases. This CDR3 comprises 16 residues. Germline V gives CDR1 LNHDA, CDR2 SQIVND (reference sequence). Trimming removed 0 bases from V and 13 bases from J; junction bases left unmatched: 13. This CDR3 is CASSIDSPRTGVSQFF. CDR3 DNA sequence: TGTGCCAGTAGTATAGATTCCCCCCGGACAGGGGTTTCACAGTTCTTC.

The table lists this clone with a few counts. The chain joins TRBV14 to TRBJ1-1; tentative D call: TRBD1 (5 bases). The germline V gene encodes CDR1 SGHDN and CDR2 FVKESK. V gave up 1 base and J gave up 5 bases, with 14 bases separating them. The CDR3 runs to 15 residues. CDR3 sequence (DNA): TGTGCCAGCAGCCAAGGCGGGGGGGGTTGGACTGAAGCTTTCTTT. Translated, it gives CASSQGGGGWTEAFF.

J is TRBJ1-3 and V is TRBV28; D is unresolved. In germline, CDR1 is MDHEN, CDR2 SYDVKM. This CDR3 is built from 13 residues. With 6 bases removed from V and 0 bases from J, the gap between germline ends came to 6 bases. The CDR3 reads CASRQSSGNTIYF. CDR3 DNA sequence: TGTGCCAGCAGACAATCCTCTGGAAACACCATATATTTT. The full variable domain, completed using reference TRBV28 and TRBJ1-3, is DVKVTQSSRYLVKRTGEKVFLECVQDMDHENMFWYRQDPGLGLRLIYFSYDVKMKEKGDIPEGYSVSREKKERFSLILESASTNQTSMYLCASRQSSGNTIYFGEGSWLTVV.

J is TRBJ1-6 and V is TRBV28; tentatively, D is TRBD1 (6 bases). Germline V gives CDR1 MDHEN, CDR2 SYDVKM. V lost 6 bases and J lost 5, with 14 bases in between. CDR3 size: 15 residues. CDR3 residues: CASRTNRANNSPLHF. The CDR3 nucleotides read TGTGCCAGCAGAACCAACAGGGCCAATAATTCACCCCTCCACTTT.

This chain connects TRBV7-6 to TRBJ2-7; the D is unclear. The V gene lost 0 bases and the J gene lost 2 bases, with 11 bases spanning the gap. This CDR3 comprises 15 residues. Germline CDR1 and CDR2: SGHVS and FNYEAQ. CDR3 amino acids: CASSLAEQSTYEQYF. The CDR3 bases are TGTGCCAGCAGCTTAGCCGAACAGAGTACCTACGAGCAGTACTTC.

This clone was detected only a few times. The rearrangement joins TRBV2 to TRBJ1-1, with D perhaps matching TRBD1 (5 bases). The CDR3 length is 13 residues. The V gene's germline CDR1 is SNHLY and CDR2 FYNNEI. The germline V and J ends were trimmed by 4 bases and 1 base, with 7 bases remaining between them. The CDR3 protein is CASSAQGNTEAFF. The CDR3 DNA is TGTGCCAGCAGTGCTCAGGGGAACACTGAAGCTTTCTTT.

The gene calls are TRBV6-5 and TRBJ1-6; D is unclear. V was cut by 8 bases and J by 7 bases, with 12 bases left in between. CDR3 length: 13 residues. Germline V CDR1 and CDR2: MNHEY, SVGAGI. The DNA for the CDR3 is TGTGCCAGCGCGGTCGTTAAGAATTCACCCCTCCACTTT. The encoded protein is CASAVVKNSPLHF.

The rearrangement joins TRBV7-2 to TRBJ1-2; no clear D gene. This CDR3 spans 11 amino acids. Trimming left V 5 bases short and J 14 bases short, with 15 bases between. Per germline, CDR1 SGHTA and CDR2 FQGNSA. CDR3 loop: CASSPGRIVTF. The CDR3 DNA reads TGTGCCAGCAGCCCCGGCAGGATCGTAACCTTC.

The rearrangement joins TRBV9 to TRBJ2-1; D not certain. CDR3 length: 13 residues. Germline V lookup: CDR1 SGDLS, CDR2 YYNGEE. V lost 4 bases and J lost 10, with 15 bases in between. CDR3 bases: TGTGCCAGCAGCCCTCAGCGCCTAGGGGAGCAGTTCTTC. Translating it yields CASSPQRLGEQFF.

This chain links TRBV27 with TRBJ1-5; the D is unclear. This CDR3 spans 14 amino acids. Trimming cost V 8 bases and J 0 bases, with 11 bases left between them. Per germline, CDR1 MNHEY and CDR2 SMNVEV (reference sequence). CDR3 coding DNA: TGTGCCAGCGCGTATCGGGATAGCAATCAGCCCCAGCATTTT. Protein sequence: CASAYRDSNQPQHF.

The V and J genes are TRBV7-2 and TRBJ1-5; tentative D call: TRBD1 (6 bases). The CDR3 runs 15 residues. The germline gives CDR1 SGHTA, CDR2 FQGNSA. V gave up 4 bases and J gave up 7 bases, with 17 bases separating them. The DNA for the CDR3 is TGTGCCAGCAGCTGGGGCGGGGGCGCGGAACAGCCCCAGCATTTT. Residues: CASSWGGGAEQPQHF.

The chain has TRBV5-1 and TRBJ1-3; D is perhaps TRBD1 (5 bases). V dropped 0 bases and J dropped 1 base, with 11 bases sitting between them. The V gene's germline CDR1 is SGHRS and CDR2 YFSETQ. CDR3 length: 16 amino acids. CDR3 DNA sequence: TGCGCCAGCAGCTTGGCCACGGGGACTTCTGGAAACACCATATATTTT. Its translation is CASSLATGTSGNTIYF.

This chain joins TRBV27 and TRBJ2-5, with D uncertain. The last part of the DNA fits TRBJ2-7 better; the J call may be wrong. This CDR3 comprises 14 residues. Germline V CDR1 and CDR2: MNHEY, SMNVEV (reference sequence). This CDR3 reads CASRPPDGTYEQYF. The DNA of the CDR3 is TGTGCCAGCAGGCCTCCGGACGGAACCTACGAGCAGTACTTC.

The chain joins TRBV7-2 to TRBJ2-7; possible D gene TRBD1, 5 bases. The V gene's germline CDR1 is SGHTA and CDR2 FQGNSA. V was cut by 3 bases and J by 2 bases, with 14 bases left in between. The CDR3 is 15 residues long. DNA of the CDR3: TGTGCCAGCAGCTTCCAAAGGGGTGAGACCTACGAGCAGTACTTC. Amino acid sequence: CASSFQRGETYEQYF.

This rearrangement joins TRBV28 to TRBJ2-7, with D possibly TRBD1 on 6 matching bases. V lost 6 bases and J lost 0, with 15 bases in between. The CDR3 loop spans 15 amino acids. Germline values: CDR1 MDHEN, CDR2 SYDVKM. The CDR3 DNA follows: TGTGCCAGCAGATTTGCAGGGGTCAGCTCCTACGAGCAGTACTTC. Protein sequence: CASRFAGVSSYEQYF.